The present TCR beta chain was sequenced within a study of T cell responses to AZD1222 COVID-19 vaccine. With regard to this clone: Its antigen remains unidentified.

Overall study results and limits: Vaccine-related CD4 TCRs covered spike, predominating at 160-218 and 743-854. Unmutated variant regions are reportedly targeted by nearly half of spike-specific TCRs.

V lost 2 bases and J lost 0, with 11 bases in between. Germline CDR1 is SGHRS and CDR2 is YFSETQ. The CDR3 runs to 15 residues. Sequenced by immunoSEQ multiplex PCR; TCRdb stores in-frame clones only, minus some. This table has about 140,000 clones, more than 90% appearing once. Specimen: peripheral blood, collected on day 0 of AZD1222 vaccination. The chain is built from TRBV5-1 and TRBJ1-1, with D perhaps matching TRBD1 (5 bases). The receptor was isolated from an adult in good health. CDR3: CASSFAGTVNTEAFF. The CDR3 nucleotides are TGCGCCAGCAGCTTCGCCGGGACGGTGAACACTGAAGCTTTCTTT.